The 13 T cell receptor beta chains presented below share a single source sample, sequenced in a study of T cell responses to AZD1222 COVID-19 vaccine. The table came from immunoSEQ multiplex PCR; TCRdb's copy has only in-frame clones and leaves some out. The sample includes approximately 140,000 clones, roughly 90% of them seen just once. The sequencing used peripheral blood, collected 28 days after the second AZD1222 dose. The receptor source for this set is an adult who received the AZD1222 COVID-19 vaccine.

The CDR3 sequence: CAIRGDSHGYTF. The CDR3 DNA reads TGTGCCATCAGAGGGGACAGTCATGGCTACACCTTC. The V call is TRBV10-3, the J call TRBJ1-2, with 7 bases that match TRBD1. This CDR3 contains 12 residues. Germline-derived CDR1 and CDR2 are ENHRY and SYGVKD. The trim removed 6 bases at V and 6 bases at J, leaving 4 bases unmatched.

The V gene is TRBV6-5, the J gene TRBJ1-6; tentative D call: TRBD1 (5 bases). This CDR3 is built from 16 residues. CDR1 MNHEY and CDR2 SVGAGI come from the germline V gene. V was clipped by 0 bases and J by 7 bases, with 13 bases between them. The DNA for the CDR3 is TGTGCCAGCAGTTACTCAGGGAGCAGGGTGAATTCACCCCTCCACTTT. Protein product: CASSYSGSRVNSPLHF.

This chain uses TRBV7-9 with TRBJ1-4; 8 bases are shared with TRBD1. Germline V gives CDR1 SEHNR, CDR2 FQNEAQ (reference sequence). J lost 4 bases, V lost 5 bases, and 6 bases had no gene match. The CDR3 has 15 residues. CDR3 bases: TGTGCCAGCAGCCTTGGGACAGGTGTTAATGAAAAACTGTTTTTT. The encoded protein is CASSLGTGVNEKLFF.

The CDR3 DNA reads TGTGCCAGCAGCCTGAACAGGGGGAAGGTGGACACCGGGGAGCTGTTTTTT. This sequence encodes CASSLNRGKVDTGELFF. The chain carries TRBV9 and TRBJ2-2; 8 bases map to TRBD1. Germline V CDR1 and CDR2: SGDLS, YYNGEE. Trimming took 4 bases from V and 3 from J; bases not matched to a gene: 11. The length of the CDR3 is 17 residues.

This rearrangement joins TRBV9 to TRBJ1-6; 7 nucleotides line up with TRBD1. The germline gives CDR1 SGDLS, CDR2 YYNGEE. J was trimmed by 7 bases and V by 0 bases; bases with no gene match: 4. The CDR3 runs to 15 residues. CDR3 nucleotide sequence: TGTGCCAGCAGCGTAGCACAGGGGATGAATTCACCCCTCCACTTT. Protein product: CASSVAQGMNSPLHF.

The chain recombines TRBV5-1 with TRBJ2-1; D is possibly TRBD1 or TRBD2 (6 bases each). Germline values: CDR1 SGHRS, CDR2 YFSETQ. CDR3 length: 16 amino acids. V was clipped by 2 bases and J by 4 bases, with 16 bases between them. The CDR3 reads CASSFFLGAGYNEQFF. CDR3 nucleotides: TGCGCCAGCAGCTTCTTCTTGGGGGCGGGGTACAATGAGCAGTTCTTC.

The genes are TRBV28 and TRBJ2-7, with D unclear. CDR1 is MDHEN and CDR2 is SYDVKM in the germline V gene. V was trimmed by 6 bases and J by 0 bases, leaving 9 bases between them. The CDR3 spans 13 residues. The CDR3 coding sequence is TGTGCCAGCAGACATCATAACTCCTACGAGCAGTACTTC. This sequence encodes CASRHHNSYEQYF.

The sample holds one count of this clone. The V gene is TRBV24-1, the J gene TRBJ1-2; D is uncertain. CDR1 is KGHDR, CDR2 SFDVKD, per germline. This CDR3 is 12 amino acids long. V lost 4 bases to trimming and J lost 8 bases, with 10 bases between them. CDR3 residues: CATSDRWEGYTF. CDR3 DNA sequence: TGTGCCACCAGTGACAGGTGGGAAGGCTACACCTTC.

In DNA form, the CDR3 reads TGTGCCTGGAGTCTGGGACCAGCCTGGAATGAGCAGTTCTTC. Amino acids: CAWSLGPAWNEQFF. V gene TRBV30 combines with J gene TRBJ2-1; D possibly uses TRBD1 or TRBD2 (5 bases each). The V gene lost 2 bases and the J gene lost 7 bases, with 15 bases spanning the gap. Germline V CDR1 and CDR2: GTSNPN, SVGIG (reference sequence). The CDR3 contains 14 residues.

This chain links TRBV6-5 with TRBJ2-5; the match to TRBD2 covers 9 bases. The CDR3 runs 14 residues. V lost 6 bases to trimming and J lost 7 bases; unmatched junction nucleotides: 9. Germline V gene sequence: CDR1 MNHEY, CDR2 SVGAGI. In DNA form, the CDR3 reads TGTGCCAGCAGGCAGCAGCGGGAGGCTTTGACCCAGTACTTC. This gives the protein CASRQQREALTQYF.

The genes are TRBV27 and TRBJ1-6; D remains unclear. Germline assignment: CDR1 MNHEY and CDR2 SMNVEV (reference sequence). V was cut by 3 bases and J by 8 bases, with 14 bases left in between. There are 15 residues in the CDR3. Here the CDR3 reads CASSLYGEGDSPLHF. Written as DNA, the CDR3 is TGTGCCAGCAGTTTGTACGGGGAGGGTGATTCACCCCTCCACTTT.

The sample holds one count of this clone. This CDR3 reads CASSVGLGIGSSYNEQFF. As DNA, the CDR3 is TGTGCCAGCAGCGTCGGCTTAGGTATAGGAAGCTCCTACAATGAGCAGTTCTTC. V gene TRBV9 combines with J gene TRBJ2-1; D ambiguous. The germline V and J ends were trimmed by 2 bases and 0 bases, with 18 bases remaining between them. This CDR3 contains 18 residues. The germline CDR1 and CDR2 sequences are SGDLS and YYNGEE.

CDR3 region: CASSYYMGQDGYTF. The CDR3 DNA reads TGTGCCAGCAGTTACTATATGGGGCAGGATGGCTACACCTTC. J is TRBJ1-2 and V is TRBV6-6; tentatively, D is TRBD1 (5 bases). The CDR3 is 14 amino acids. Germline V CDR1 and CDR2: MNHNY, SVGAGI (reference sequence). V lost 1 base and J lost 6, with 12 bases in between.